Listed below are T cell receptor beta chains from one sample, sequenced in a study of CD8+CD57+ T cells in acquired aplastic anemia. Via MiXCR, TCRdb re-called the reads, giving one row per CDR3 protein. Seen here are hundreds of thousands of distinct CDR3 sequences, around 32% observed once, and the top ten hold approximately 0.82%. Input material: sorted CD4+, CD8+, or CD8+CD57+ T cells (not recorded which) from PBMCs. These TCRs come from a human donor with aplastic anemia. The CDR3 runs from the conserved cysteine through the conserved F or W. A D gene is named only where the DNA matches it firmly. Not every row has a clone size; where given, it reads once, few, many or a size class.

v_call: TRBV5-1
d_call: TRBD1
clone_size: many
j_call: TRBJ1-2
cdr3_nt: TGCGCCAGCAGCTTATCGGGACAGAGCAAGGGCACCTATGGCTACACCTTC
cdr3_aa: CASSLSGQSKGTYGYTF

v_call: TRBV5-1
d_call: NA
clone_size: many
j_call: TRBJ2-3
cdr3_nt: TGCGCCAGCAGAACGACCGGGAGTGGAACAGATACGCAGTATTTT
cdr3_aa: CASRTTGSGTDTQYF

v_call: TRBV10-3
d_call: TRBD1
clone_size: many
j_call: TRBJ2-1
cdr3_nt: TGTGCCACGACAGGGGGCATAAACAATGAGCAGTTCTTC
cdr3_aa: CATTGGINNEQFF

v_call: TRBV2
d_call: TRBD2
clone_size: NA
j_call: TRBJ2-1
cdr3_nt: TGTGCCAGCAGTGCCCTAGCGGGAACCTACAATGAGCAGTTCTTC
cdr3_aa: CASSALAGTYNEQFF

v_call: TRBV15
d_call: NA
clone_size: many
j_call: TRBJ1-2
cdr3_nt: TGTGCCACCAGCAGAGATAAAATACTAGAAATCTATGGCTACACCTTC
cdr3_aa: CATSRDKILEIYGYTF

v_call: TRBV30
d_call: NA
clone_size: NA
j_call: TRBJ1-5
cdr3_nt: TGTGCCTGGAGTGTTGGGGCGAGGGATAATCAGCCCCAGCATTTT
cdr3_aa: CAWSVGARDNQPQHF

v_call: TRBV15
d_call: TRBD1
clone_size: many
j_call: TRBJ1-5
cdr3_nt: TGTGCCACCAGCAGGGGACAGGGCAATCAGCCCCAGCATTTT
cdr3_aa: CATSRGQGNQPQHF

v_call: TRBV20-1
d_call: NA
clone_size: many
j_call: TRBJ1-2
cdr3_nt: TGCAGTGCGGGAGGGACCGGGGGTCGTGGCTACACCTTC
cdr3_aa: CSAGGTGGRGYTF

v_call: TRBV19
d_call: NA
clone_size: NA
j_call: TRBJ1-2
cdr3_nt: TGTGCCAGTAGCGCCGCACACGGAAACACCTTC
cdr3_aa: CASSAAHGNTF

v_call: TRBV4-1
d_call: NA
clone_size: NA
j_call: TRBJ2-1
cdr3_nt: TGCGCCAGCAGCCAAGGTTACGAGACCATTCGCGGGAATCCCAATGAGCAGTTCTTC
cdr3_aa: CASSQGYETIRGNPNEQFF

v_call: TRBV28
d_call: NA
clone_size: once
j_call: TRBJ2-5
cdr3_nt: TGTGCCAGCAGACTACCCGGGGAGCGAGAGACCCAGTACTTC
cdr3_aa: CASRLPGERETQYF

v_call: TRBV7-9
d_call: NA
clone_size: few
j_call: TRBJ1-1
cdr3_nt: TGTGCCAGCAGCCTGACCAGGGGCGTCCCTGAAGCTTTCTTT
cdr3_aa: CASSLTRGVPEAFF

v_call: TRBV10-3
d_call: NA
clone_size: many
j_call: TRBJ1-2
cdr3_nt: TGTGCCAGCAGCCCACCGGGACAATTACGGGGCTACACCTTC
cdr3_aa: CASSPPGQLRGYTF

v_call: TRBV29-1
d_call: NA
clone_size: NA
j_call: TRBJ1-2
cdr3_nt: TGCAGCGTTGAACCGGGTGCTGACTATGGCCACACCTTC
cdr3_aa: CSVEPGADYGHTF

v_call: TRBV4-1
d_call: TRBD2
clone_size: NA
j_call: TRBJ2-1
cdr3_nt: TGCGCCAGCAGCCAAGGACTAGCGCGACGACTCTACAATGAGCAGTTCTTC
cdr3_aa: CASSQGLARRLYNEQFF

v_call: TRBV5-1
d_call: NA
clone_size: few
j_call: TRBJ2-7
cdr3_nt: TGCGCCAGCAGCCCCGGGGTAAGCGTTTCCTACGAGCAGTACTTC
cdr3_aa: CASSPGVSVSYEQYF

v_call: TRBV9
d_call: NA
clone_size: few
j_call: TRBJ1-5
cdr3_nt: TGTGCCAGCGGTGGGGGGGGGGATCAGCCCCAGCATTTT
cdr3_aa: CASGGGGDQPQHF

v_call: TRBV10-1
d_call: NA
clone_size: NA
j_call: TRBJ1-3
cdr3_nt: TGCGCCAGCAGTTACTCGACGGCTGGAAACACCATATATTTT
cdr3_aa: CASSYSTAGNTIYF

v_call: TRBV2
d_call: NA
clone_size: once
j_call: TRBJ1-2
cdr3_nt: TGTGCCAGCTGCCAAGATTTTGGGAGATCCTATAACTATGGCTACACCTTC
cdr3_aa: CASCQDFGRSYNYGYTF

v_call: TRBV25-1
d_call: TRBD2
clone_size: NA
j_call: TRBJ2-7
cdr3_nt: TGTGCCAGCAGTGACTCGGCGGGAGCCTACGAGCAGTACTTC
cdr3_aa: CASSDSAGAYEQYF

v_call: TRBV29-1
d_call: TRBD1
clone_size: many
j_call: TRBJ1-1
cdr3_nt: TGCAGCGTCCGGACAGGATCGACCACTGAAGCTTTCTTT
cdr3_aa: CSVRTGSTTEAFF

v_call: TRBV19
d_call: NA
clone_size: many
j_call: TRBJ1-5
cdr3_nt: TGTGCCAGTAGTATAGTCAGGATGACCAGCAATCAGCCCCAGCATTTT
cdr3_aa: CASSIVRMTSNQPQHF

v_call: TRBV28
d_call: NA
clone_size: few
j_call: TRBJ1-3
cdr3_nt: TGTGCCAGCACCCCCAGGGGAAACACCATATATTTT
cdr3_aa: CASTPRGNTIYF

v_call: TRBV29-1
d_call: NA
clone_size: many
j_call: TRBJ2-2
cdr3_nt: TGCAGCGCCCGGGACTCCTACACCGGGGAGCTGTTTTTT
cdr3_aa: CSARDSYTGELFF

v_call: TRBV20-1
d_call: NA
clone_size: many
j_call: TRBJ1-2
cdr3_nt: TGCAGTGCTGACGAAGAAGGGCAAAGGGGCTACACCTTC
cdr3_aa: CSADEEGQRGYTF

v_call: TRBV30
d_call: NA
clone_size: NA
j_call: TRBJ1-3
cdr3_nt: TGTGCCTGGAGTGTAAGGAGATACTCTGGAAACACCATATATTTT
cdr3_aa: CAWSVRRYSGNTIYF